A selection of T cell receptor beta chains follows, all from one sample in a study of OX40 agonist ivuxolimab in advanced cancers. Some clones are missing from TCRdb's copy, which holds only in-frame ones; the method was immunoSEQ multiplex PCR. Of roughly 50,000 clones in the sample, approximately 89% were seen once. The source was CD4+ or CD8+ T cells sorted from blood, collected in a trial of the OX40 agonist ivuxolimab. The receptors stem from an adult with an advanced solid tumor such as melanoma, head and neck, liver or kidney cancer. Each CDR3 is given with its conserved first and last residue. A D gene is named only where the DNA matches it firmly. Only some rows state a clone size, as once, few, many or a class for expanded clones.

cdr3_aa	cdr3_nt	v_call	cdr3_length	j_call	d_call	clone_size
CASSQGHRRDYGYTF	TGTGCCAGCAGCCAGGGACACCGGCGGGACTATGGCTACACCTTC	TRBV13	15	TRBJ1-2	NA	NA
CASSLGTAGYEQYF	TGTGCCAGCAGTTTAGGGACAGCCGGTTACGAGCAGTACTTC	TRBV28	14	TRBJ2-7	TRBD1	NA
CASSQDINQPQHF	TGTGCCAGCAGCCAAGACATTAATCAGCCCCAGCATTTT	TRBV7-6	13	TRBJ1-5	NA	NA
CASSVEAVETQYF	TGTGCCAGCAGCGTAGAGGCTGTGGAGACCCAGTACTTC	TRBV9	13	TRBJ2-5	NA	NA
CASSTGPVNYGYTF	TGTGCCAGCAGCACTGGACCAGTAAACTATGGCTACACCTTC	TRBV11-1	14	TRBJ1-2	NA	NA
CASSFSSGSSYNEQFF	TGTGCCAGCAGCTTCTCCAGCGGAAGCTCCTACAATGAGCAGTTCTTC	TRBV7-2	16	TRBJ2-1	NA	once
CARGERGGYTF	TGTGCCAGAGGCGAGCGGGGTGGCTACACCTTC	TRBV6-5	11	TRBJ1-2	NA	NA
CASSESFRGTEAFF	TGCGCCAGCAGTGAGTCTTTTAGGGGCACTGAAGCTTTCTTT	TRBV10-2	14	TRBJ1-1	NA	NA
CASSSGASSYNEQFF	TGTGCCAGCAGTTCTGGGGCTAGCTCCTACAATGAGCAGTTCTTC	TRBV7-6	15	TRBJ2-1	NA	few
CASSYHRGPTEAFF	TGTGCCAGCAGTTACCACAGGGGGCCCACTGAAGCTTTCTTT	TRBV6-5	14	TRBJ1-1	TRBD1	NA
CASSSGTTSLTEAFF	TGTGCCAGCAGTTCAGGAACAACCTCCTTAACTGAAGCTTTCTTT	TRBV27	15	TRBJ1-1	NA	NA
CASSRTQGGEQFF	TGCGCCAGCAGCCGCACACAGGGGGGTGAGCAGTTCTTC	TRBV4-1	13	TRBJ2-1	TRBD1	once
CASSQDDGYSGNTIYF	TGCGCCAGCAGCCAAGATGACGGGTACTCTGGAAACACCATATATTTT	TRBV4-3	16	TRBJ1-3	NA	few
CASSWGQNTEAFF	TGTGCCAGCAGCTGGGGACAGAACACTGAAGCTTTCTTT	TRBV11-3	13	TRBJ1-1	NA	NA
CASSSPFGTGAGHSNQPQHF	TGTGCCAGTAGTTCGCCCTTCGGCACAGGGGCGGGACATAGCAATCAGCCCCAGCATTTT	TRBV19	20	TRBJ1-5	TRBD1	NA
CASSWGTVQETQYF	TGTGCCAGCAGTTGGGGGACAGTCCAAGAGACCCAGTACTTC	TRBV6-5	14	TRBJ2-5	TRBD1	NA
CASSGEGPGDTEAFF	TGTGCCAGCAGCGGGGAGGGCCCGGGGGACACTGAAGCTTTCTTT	TRBV5-5	15	TRBJ1-1	NA	NA
CASSPHPPEGGTGELFF	TGTGCCAGCAGCCCCCACCCTCCAGAGGGGGGCACCGGGGAGCTGTTTTTT	TRBV7-7	17	TRBJ2-2	NA	once
CASSLGSGELFF	TGTGCCAGCAGCTTGGGGAGCGGGGAGCTGTTTTTT	TRBV5-4	12	TRBJ2-2	NA	NA
CASSEDTEAFF	TGTGCCAGCAGCGAGGACACTGAAGCTTTCTTT	TRBV7-9	11	TRBJ1-1	NA	once
CASATDRGKQPQHF	TGCGCCAGCGCTACTGACAGGGGGAAACAGCCCCAGCATTTT	TRBV4-3	14	TRBJ1-5	TRBD1	NA
CASSLAGTGYNEKLFF	TGTGCCAGCAGCCTAGCTGGGACAGGTTATAATGAAAAACTGTTTTTT	TRBV7-6	16	TRBJ1-4	TRBD1	NA
CASTRDRDYQPQHF	TGTGCCAGTACAAGGGACAGGGATTATCAGCCCCAGCATTTT	TRBV19	14	TRBJ1-5	TRBD1	NA